This paragraph covers one T cell receptor beta chain sequence. It lacks a known antigen. No much larger clone is present one base from it, and per-base qualities are unavailable. This sample is part of a study of T cell changes during pregnancy in multiple sclerosis (dated by TCRdb to about 2019). Describing the broader study: The study looked at changes in the T cell repertoire across pregnancy in women with multiple sclerosis.

Libraries were built with the immunoSEQ multiplex PCR assay. This is the immuneACCESS table as TCRdb keeps it, with only in-frame sequences that have V and J called. A part of the clones is gone; compared with another copy, unresolved V genes explain less than half, and the rest is unexplained. The sample table contains about 80,000 clones; only one count was recorded for 70% to 90% of them. The top ten clones comprise 1.5% to 2% of the sample. The CDR3 contains 14 residues, cysteine and phenylalanine counted. The retained sequence is limited to the CDR3, 42 bases, with the frame set at the first base. V loses 4 bases, J loses 3 bases, and the germline ends lie 9 bases apart. The CDR1 and CDR2 encoded by the germline V gene (reference sequence) are PRHDT and FYEKMQ.

Recombination connected TRBV13 to TRBJ1-4; the D gene is not confidently resolved. This receptor was identified in a female donor with multiple sclerosis, enrolled in a pregnancy study. Sequenced material: peripheral blood, taken before pregnancy. At the DNA level, the sequence is TGTGCCAGCAGCTCCCGGGTGGCTAATGAAAAACTGTTTTTT. This encodes CASSSRVANEKLFF.